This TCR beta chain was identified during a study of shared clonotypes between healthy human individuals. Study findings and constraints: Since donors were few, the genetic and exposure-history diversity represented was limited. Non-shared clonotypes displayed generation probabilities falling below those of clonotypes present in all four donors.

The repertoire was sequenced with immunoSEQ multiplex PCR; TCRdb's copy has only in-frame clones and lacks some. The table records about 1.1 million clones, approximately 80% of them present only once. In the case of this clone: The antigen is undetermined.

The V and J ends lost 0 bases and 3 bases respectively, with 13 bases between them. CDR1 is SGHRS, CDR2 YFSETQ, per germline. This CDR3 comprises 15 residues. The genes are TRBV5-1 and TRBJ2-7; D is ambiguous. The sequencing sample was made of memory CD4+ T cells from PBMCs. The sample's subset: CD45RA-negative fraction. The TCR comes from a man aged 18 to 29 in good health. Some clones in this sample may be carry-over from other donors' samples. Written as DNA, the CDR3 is TGCGCCAGCAGCTTGGAAATTGGGCCAGGCTACGAGCAGTACTTC. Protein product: CASSLEIGPGYEQYF. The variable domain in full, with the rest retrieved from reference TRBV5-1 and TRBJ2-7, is KAGVTQTPRYLIKTRGQQVTLSCSPISGHRSVSWYQQTPGQGLQFLFEYFSETQRNKGNFPGRFSGRQFSNSRSEMNVSTLELGDSALYLCASSLEIGPGYEQYFGPGTRLTVT.